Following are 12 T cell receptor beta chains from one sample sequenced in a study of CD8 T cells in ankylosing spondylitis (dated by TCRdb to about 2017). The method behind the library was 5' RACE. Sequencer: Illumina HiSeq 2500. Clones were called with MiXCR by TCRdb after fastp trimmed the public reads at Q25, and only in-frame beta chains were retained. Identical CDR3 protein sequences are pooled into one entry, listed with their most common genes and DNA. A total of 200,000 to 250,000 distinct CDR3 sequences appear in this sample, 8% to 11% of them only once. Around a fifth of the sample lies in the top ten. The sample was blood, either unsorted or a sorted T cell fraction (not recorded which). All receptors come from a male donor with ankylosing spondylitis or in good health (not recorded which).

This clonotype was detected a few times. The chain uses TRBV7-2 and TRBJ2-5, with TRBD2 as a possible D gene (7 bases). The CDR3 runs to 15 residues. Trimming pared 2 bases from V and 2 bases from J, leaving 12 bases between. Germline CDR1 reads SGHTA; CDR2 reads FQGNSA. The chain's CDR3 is CASSLQRDKQETQYF. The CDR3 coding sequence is TGTGCCAGCAGCTTACAGCGGGACAAACAAGAGACCCAGTACTTC.

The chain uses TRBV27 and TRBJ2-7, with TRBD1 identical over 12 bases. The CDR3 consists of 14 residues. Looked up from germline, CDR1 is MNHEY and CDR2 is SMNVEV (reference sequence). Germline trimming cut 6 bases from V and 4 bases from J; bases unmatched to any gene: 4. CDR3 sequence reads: CASRGTGGRYEQYF. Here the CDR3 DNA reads TGTGCCAGCAGGGGGACAGGGGGCAGGTACGAGCAGTACTTC.

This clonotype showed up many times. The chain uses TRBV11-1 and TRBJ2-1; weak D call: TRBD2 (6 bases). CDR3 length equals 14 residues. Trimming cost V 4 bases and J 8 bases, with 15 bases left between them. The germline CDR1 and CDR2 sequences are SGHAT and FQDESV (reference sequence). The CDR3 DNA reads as TGTGCCAGCAGCTCGGAAACGTGGGAGGATGAGCAGTTCTTC. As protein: CASSSETWEDEQFF.

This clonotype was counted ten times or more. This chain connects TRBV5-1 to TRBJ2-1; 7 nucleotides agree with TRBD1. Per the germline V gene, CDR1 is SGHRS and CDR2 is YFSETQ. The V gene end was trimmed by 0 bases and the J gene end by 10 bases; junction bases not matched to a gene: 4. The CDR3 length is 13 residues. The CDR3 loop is CASSLEGGREQFF. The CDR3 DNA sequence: TGCGCCAGCAGCTTGGAAGGGGGCAGGGAGCAGTTCTTC.

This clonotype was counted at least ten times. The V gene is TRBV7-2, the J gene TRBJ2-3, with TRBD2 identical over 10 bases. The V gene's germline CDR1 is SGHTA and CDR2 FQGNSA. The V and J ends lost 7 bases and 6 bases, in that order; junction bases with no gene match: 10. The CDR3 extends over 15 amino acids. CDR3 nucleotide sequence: TGTGCCAGCACCAATAGCGGGGGGCAGACCGATACGCAGTATTTT. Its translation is CASTNSGGQTDTQYF.

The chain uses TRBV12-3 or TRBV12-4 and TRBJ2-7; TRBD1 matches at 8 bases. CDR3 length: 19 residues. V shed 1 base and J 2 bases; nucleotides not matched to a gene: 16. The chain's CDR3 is CASSLELLGTGGTTYEQYF. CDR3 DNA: TGTGCCAGCAGTTTAGAGCTGCTCGGTACAGGGGGAACGACCTACGAGCAGTACTTC.

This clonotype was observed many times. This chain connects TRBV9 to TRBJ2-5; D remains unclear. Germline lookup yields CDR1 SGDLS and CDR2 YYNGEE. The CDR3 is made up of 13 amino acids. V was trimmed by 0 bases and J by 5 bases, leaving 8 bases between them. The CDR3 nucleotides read TGTGCCAGCAGCGTAGCCAGCGAGGAGACCCAGTACTTC. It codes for CASSVASEETQYF.

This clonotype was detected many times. CDR3 in DNA: TGCAGTGCCTCGATATCAAGAGGCAATCAGCCCCAGCATTTT. Translation: CSASISRGNQPQHF. The chain carries TRBV20-1 and TRBJ1-5; unclear D gene. CDR1 DFQATT and CDR2 SNEGSKA come from the germline V gene (reference sequence). V lost 6 bases and J 2 bases, leaving 14 bases between the germline ends. The CDR3 covers 14 residues.

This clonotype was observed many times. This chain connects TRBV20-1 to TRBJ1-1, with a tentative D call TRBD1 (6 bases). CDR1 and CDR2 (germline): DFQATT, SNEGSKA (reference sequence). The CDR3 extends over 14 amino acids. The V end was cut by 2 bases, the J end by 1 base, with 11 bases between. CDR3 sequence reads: CSARPGAQNTEAFF. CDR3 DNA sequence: TGCAGTGCTAGACCAGGGGCGCAGAACACTGAAGCTTTCTTT.

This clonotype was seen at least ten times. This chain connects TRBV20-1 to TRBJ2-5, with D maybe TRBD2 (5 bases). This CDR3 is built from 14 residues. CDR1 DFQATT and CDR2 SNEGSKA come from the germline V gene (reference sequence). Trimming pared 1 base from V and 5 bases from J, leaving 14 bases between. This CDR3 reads CSARVFQGSETQYF. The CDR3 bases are TGCAGTGCTAGAGTTTTCCAAGGGAGCGAGACCCAGTACTTC.

This CDR3 reads CASSQGAGANVLTF. The DNA of the CDR3 is TGTGCCAGCAGCCAGGGAGCTGGGGCCAACGTCCTGACTTTC. This rearrangement joins TRBV3-1 to TRBJ2-6; possibly TRBD2 for D (5 bases). V lost 3 bases and J 2 bases, leaving 5 bases between the germline ends. The CDR3 totals 14 residues. The germline CDR1 and CDR2 sequences are LGHDT and YNNKEL (reference sequence).

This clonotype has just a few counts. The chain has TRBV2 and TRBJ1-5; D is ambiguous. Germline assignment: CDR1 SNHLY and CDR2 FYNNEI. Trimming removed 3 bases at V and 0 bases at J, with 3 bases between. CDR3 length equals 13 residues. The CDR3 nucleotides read TGTGCCAGCAGTGAGTTTAGCAATCAGCCCCAGCATTTT. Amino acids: CASSEFSNQPQHF.